This T cell receptor beta chain is drawn from a study of T cell responses to AZD1222 COVID-19 vaccine. Findings and caveats of the study: The study found Spike-specific TCR breadth and depth rose after two AZD1222 doses.

The protocol was immunoSEQ multiplex PCR, while the TCRdb copy is restricted to in-frame clones and leaves out a portion. The sample holds about 92,000 clones; approximately 87% are singletons and the top ten take less than 3.5%. The CDR3 has 14 amino acids. The V gene lost 0 bases and the J gene lost 4 bases, with 10 bases spanning the gap. Germline CDR1 is SGDLS and CDR2 is YYNGEE. As for this clone: What it binds is not known.

J is TRBJ2-5 and V is TRBV9; a possible D gene is TRBD2 (5 bases). The sample here was peripheral blood, taken on day 0 of AZD1222 vaccination. This clonotype originated in an adult in good health. As DNA, the CDR3 is TGTGCCAGCAGCGTAGCGGGTCGGGGAGAGACCCAGTACTTC. Protein sequence: CASSVAGRGETQYF. The complete variable domain, with remaining parts taken from reference TRBV9 and TRBJ2-5, reads DSGVTQTPKHLITATGQRVTLRCSPRSGDLSVYWYQQSLDQGLQFLIQYYNGEERAKGNILERFSAQQFPDLHSELNLSSLELGDSALYFCASSVAGRGETQYFGPGTRLLVL.